This record covers a single T cell receptor (beta chain). TCRdb's table, derived via immunoSEQ multiplex PCR, lists solely in-frame clones and lacks some. Of around 170,000 clones in the sample, more than 90% were seen once. The entry originates in a study of blood T cell repertoires in COVID-19. The CDR3 is 15 residues long. The V segment lost 0 bases and the J segment 5 bases; nucleotides outside the gene matches: 4. The germline gives CDR1 MGHRA, CDR2 YSYEKL. The clonotype was recovered from a man between 45 and 60 years old with acute or convalescent COVID-19. The rearrangement joins TRBV4-1 to TRBJ2-1; 7 bases map to TRBD1. Material: peripheral blood. The CDR3 loop reads CASSQDSGQNNEQFF. CDR3 coding DNA: TGCGCCAGCAGCCAAGATTCGGGACAGAACAATGAGCAGTTCTTC.